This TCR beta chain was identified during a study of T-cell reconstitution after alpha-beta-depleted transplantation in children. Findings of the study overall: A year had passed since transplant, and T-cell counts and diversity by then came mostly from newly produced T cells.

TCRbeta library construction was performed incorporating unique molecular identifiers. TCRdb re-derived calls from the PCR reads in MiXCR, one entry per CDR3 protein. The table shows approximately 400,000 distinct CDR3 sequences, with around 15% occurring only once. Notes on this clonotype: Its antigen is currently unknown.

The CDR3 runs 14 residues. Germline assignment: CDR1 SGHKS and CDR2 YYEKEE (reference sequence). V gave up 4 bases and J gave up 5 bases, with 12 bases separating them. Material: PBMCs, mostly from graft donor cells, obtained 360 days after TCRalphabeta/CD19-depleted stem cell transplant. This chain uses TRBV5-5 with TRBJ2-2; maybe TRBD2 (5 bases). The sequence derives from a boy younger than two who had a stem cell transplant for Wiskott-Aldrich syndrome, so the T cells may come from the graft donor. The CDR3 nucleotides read TGTGCCAGCAGCCCCGGGGTTGGAACCGGGGAGCTGTTTTTT. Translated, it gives CASSPGVGTGELFF. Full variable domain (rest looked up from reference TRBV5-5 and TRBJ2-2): DAGVTQSPTHLIKTRGQQVTLRCSPISGHKSVSWYQQVLGQGPQFIFQYYEKEERGRGNFPDRFSARQFPNYSSELNVNALLLGDSALYLCASSPGVGTGELFFGEGSRLTVL.